This paragraph reports one T cell receptor (beta chain). Its antigen is still unknown. Only in-frame clones appear in the TCRdb table, and some are missing; sequencing was by immunoSEQ multiplex PCR. The sample lists roughly 2.2 million clones, 85% to 95% occurring once. These data belong to a study of shared clonotypes between healthy human individuals. Study-level points and caveats: Around 5% of naive CD4 clonotypes were common to a few donors. Though the depth was large, rarefaction showed that sorted-subset sequencing was incomplete.

The CDR3 contains 11 residues. V shed 6 bases and J shed 6 bases, with 6 bases lying between them. Germline CDR1 SGHAT, CDR2 FQNNGV. Donors comprised only Caucasian adults living in Nashville, Tennessee. The chain employs TRBV11-2 and TRBJ2-1; D unresolved. What was sequenced was naive CD4+ T cells from PBMCs. The subset denotes: CD45RA+ positively selected. The TCR comes from a man between 18 and 29 years old in good health. Some clones in this sample may be carry-over from other donors' samples. The CDR3 DNA follows: TGTGCCAGCAGACAAAGCAATGAGCAGTTCTTC. Translating it yields CASRQSNEQFF. The full variable domain, in which reference TRBV11-2 and TRBJ2-1 provide the parts outside the CDR3, is EAGVAQSPRYKIIEKRQSVAFWCNPISGHATLYWYQQILGQGPKLLIQFQNNGVVDDSQLPKDRFSAERLKGVDSTLKIQPAKLEDSAVYLCASRQSNEQFFGPGTRLTVL.